Following are 12 T cell receptor beta chains from one sample sequenced in a study of CD8 T cells in ankylosing spondylitis. Overall study findings and caveats: A motif of 7 to 9 highly homologous TCR beta variants was seen as apparently characteristic of ankylosing spondylitis blood.

TCRdb reprocessed the 5' RACE reads via MiXCR and lists one record per CDR3 protein. The data show under 950,000 distinct CDR3 sequences, with under 20% seen just once and about a fifth held by the top ten. These TCRs' antigens remain unknown. The sample comprised blood, either unsorted or a sorted T cell fraction (not recorded which). All receptors come from a male donor with ankylosing spondylitis.

The V gene is TRBV12-3 or TRBV12-4, the J gene TRBJ1-4; TRBD1 might be the D (5 bases). The CDR3 is 16 residues long. Trimming shortened V by 6 bases and J by 4 bases, and 18 bases separated the two germline ends. The DNA for the CDR3 is TGTGCCAGCAGCCAGGGCGCGAGCCGCTATAATGAAAAACTGTTTTTT. Amino acids: CASSQGASRYNEKLFF.

Here the CDR3 reads CASSPQQGWNGNQPQHF. CDR3 in DNA: TGTGCCAGCAGCCCGCAACAGGGATGGAATGGCAATCAGCCCCAGCATTTT. The chain recombines TRBV7-8 with TRBJ1-5, with a possible D match to TRBD1 (6 bases). V gave up 5 bases and J gave up 2 bases, with 19 bases separating them. This CDR3 is built from 17 residues. Germline CDR1 SGHVS, CDR2 FQNEAQ.

This clonotype was counted many times. The CDR3 spells CASSQDRGRRAFF. Here the CDR3 DNA reads TGCGCCAGCAGCCAAGATCGGGGCAGGAGGGCTTTCTTT. The rearrangement joins TRBV4-1 to TRBJ1-1; TRBD1 is a possible D gene (5 bases). The CDR3 consists of 13 residues. The germline V gene encodes CDR1 MGHRA and CDR2 YSYEKL. V lost 0 bases and J 11 bases, leaving 13 bases between the germline ends.

The chain couples TRBV6-2 or TRBV6-3 to TRBJ2-1; D perhaps matches TRBD2 (7 bases). V lost 6 bases and J lost 7, with 16 bases in between. Germline-derived CDR1 and CDR2 are MNHEY and SVGEGT. The CDR3 has 14 amino acids. The CDR3 DNA is TGTGCCAGCAGGTCTAGCGGAGGGGGGAATGAGCAGTTCTTC. Its translation is CASRSSGGGNEQFF.

The J gene is TRBJ2-1, the V gene TRBV6-2 or TRBV6-3; D not certain. There are 17 residues in the CDR3. Germline lookup yields CDR1 MNHEY and CDR2 SVGEGT. Trimming took 4 bases from V and 0 from J, leaving 16 bases between them. The chain's CDR3 is CASSSIARYSSYNEQFF. The CDR3 nucleotides are TGTGCCAGCAGTTCGATAGCACGTTACAGCTCCTACAATGAGCAGTTCTTC.

The J gene is TRBJ1-5, the V gene TRBV6-1, with unresolved D. V lost 4 bases and J lost 8, with 9 bases in between. Germline V lookup: CDR1 MNHNS, CDR2 SASEGT. CDR3 length equals 12 residues. The CDR3 DNA sequence: TGTGCCAGCAGTGGAACAGTTGAGCCCCAGCATTTT. Protein product: CASSGTVEPQHF.

This clonotype has more than one count but fewer than ten. The J gene is TRBJ1-2, the V gene TRBV4-1; D might be TRBD1 (6 bases). This CDR3 is 13 amino acids long. V was clipped by 1 base and J by 7 bases, with 10 bases between them. Per the germline V gene, CDR1 is MGHRA and CDR2 is YSYEKL. CDR3 DNA sequence: TGCGCCAGCAGCCAAGTTGACAGGTCTGGCTACACCTTC. This translates into CASSQVDRSGYTF.

V gene TRBV10-3 combines with J gene TRBJ1-6, with D possibly TRBD1 on 5 matching bases. This CDR3 is 14 amino acids long. Germline CDR1 ENHRY, CDR2 SYGVKD. V gave up 0 bases and J gave up 13 bases, with 13 bases separating them. The CDR3: CAISESGGALPLHF. The DNA of the CDR3 is TGTGCCATCAGTGAGTCCGGAGGGGCCTTGCCCCTCCACTTT.

The J gene is TRBJ2-5, the V gene TRBV27; D remains ambiguous. CDR1 is MNHEY, CDR2 SMNVEV, per germline (reference sequence). Trimming pared 5 bases from V and 7 bases from J, leaving 8 bases between. CDR3 size: 11 residues. The CDR3 DNA is TGTGCCAGCAGTGCCTCAGGGACCCAGTACTTC. Amino acids: CASSASGTQYF.

The chain is built from TRBV6-2 or TRBV6-3 and TRBJ2-7; D uncertain. CDR1 is MNHEY, CDR2 SVGEGT, per germline. The CDR3 has 15 amino acids. Between the trimmed V and J ends, which lost 2 bases and 0 bases, there was a span of 11 bases. CDR3 bases: TGTGCCAGCAGTTACAAGGACCGGAGCTCCTACGAGCAGTACTTC. Protein sequence: CASSYKDRSSYEQYF.

CDR3 residues: CASSNPGQQNGYTF. CDR3 DNA: TGTGCCAGCAGCAACCCAGGACAGCAAAATGGCTACACCTTC. The genes are TRBV6-1 and TRBJ1-2; D possibly corresponds to TRBD1 (6 bases). The length of the CDR3 is 14 residues. CDR1 MNHNS and CDR2 SASEGT come from the germline V gene. V lost 6 bases and J 6 bases, leaving 17 bases between the germline ends.

About this clonotype: The junction differs from germline at one of its ends, possibly a read error. In DNA form, the CDR3 reads TGCGCCAGCAGCCCTGTCCCCTTGGAGAGCCAGTACTTC. This translates into CASSPVPLESQYF. This chain connects TRBV5-1 to TRBJ2-5; D gene ambiguous. The CDR3 covers 13 residues. CDR1 and CDR2 from the germline V gene are SGHRS and YFSETQ.